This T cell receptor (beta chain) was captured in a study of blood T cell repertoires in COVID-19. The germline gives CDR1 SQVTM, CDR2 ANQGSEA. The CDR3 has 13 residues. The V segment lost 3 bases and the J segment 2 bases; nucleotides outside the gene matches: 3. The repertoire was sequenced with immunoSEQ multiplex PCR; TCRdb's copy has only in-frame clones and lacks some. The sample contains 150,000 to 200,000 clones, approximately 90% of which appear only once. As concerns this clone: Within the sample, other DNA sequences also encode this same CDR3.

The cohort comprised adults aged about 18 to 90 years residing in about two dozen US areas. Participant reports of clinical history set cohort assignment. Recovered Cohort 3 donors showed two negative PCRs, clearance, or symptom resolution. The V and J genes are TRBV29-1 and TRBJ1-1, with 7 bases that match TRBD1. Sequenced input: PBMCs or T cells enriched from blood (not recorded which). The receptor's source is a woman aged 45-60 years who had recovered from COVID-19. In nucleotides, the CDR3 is TGCAGCGTTGAGGGGACAGCAAACACTGAAGCTTTCTTT. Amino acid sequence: CSVEGTANTEAFF.